The following is a TCR beta chain sequence with its context. As yet, its antigen is unknown. The data were obtained in a study of cytomegalovirus exposure and HLA in healthy donors. General study results and limits: The study put some 150 TCR beta chains on its list as cytomegalovirus-associated. Cytomegalovirus status was reportedly diagnosed by the classifier with high sensitivity and specificity.

The CDR3 consists of 14 residues. V was clipped by 3 bases and J by 3 bases; unmatched bases: 6. Germline V CDR1 and CDR2: SGHNT, YYREEE (reference sequence). The repertoire was sequenced with immunoSEQ multiplex PCR; TCRdb's copy has only in-frame clones and lacks some. Altogether hundreds of thousands of clones are present, approximately 83% being singletons, with the ten largest covering less than 1.5%. This sequence was found in a woman in her thirties in good health and CMV-seropositive. The sample consisted of PBMCs. This chain joins TRBV5-4 and TRBJ2-7, with TRBD2 matching 7 bases. CDR3 in DNA: TGTGCCAGCAGCTCCCTAGCGGATCACTACGAGCAGTACTTC. It codes for CASSSLADHYEQYF.